This T cell receptor beta chain was observed in a study of T cell responses to AZD1222 COVID-19 vaccine (TCRdb year 2021). With respect to the entire study: TCR sequencing covered about 230 trial participants: roughly 200 given two doses of AZD1222 and about 26 given two doses of MenACWY control vaccine. Trial participants were enrolled into age subgroups of 18-55, 56-69 and 70-plus years, which contained about 150, 27 and 61 TCR-sequenced participants, respectively. The study at large found these results: Spike-specific TCR breadth and depth rose significantly after two AZD1222 doses compared with day 0 and with MenACWY recipients. The whole spike protein was spanned by vaccine-associated CD4 TCRs, and dominant responses were seen in regions 160-218 and 743-854. Most participants were white British and females outnumbered males, and the authors suggested that clonal diversity may have been underestimated. Conclusions about previously exposed vaccinees were limited because only six AZD1222 recipients were SARS-CoV-2 seropositive at baseline. No day 14 peak-response samples were available, so repertoires were characterized only after the peak T cell response. In the small 56-69-year group, the increase in depth fell short of significance, most likely because of low power. Epitopes outside the regions mutated in the B.1.351 and B.1.1.7 variants were reportedly recognized by nearly half of the unique spike-specific TCRs.

Details on this clone: Its antigen remains unidentified. No clone much larger than this one lies a single base away; base qualities are absent.

CDR1 and CDR2 (LNHNV, YYDKDF) derive from the germline V gene (reference sequence). CDR3 length: 13 amino acids, cysteine to phenylalanine. Only CDR3 DNA is held: 39 bases, read in frame from base 1. Trimming takes 1 base from V and 5 bases from J, and the germline ends sit 6 bases apart. The sample's time point label, decoded: about 28 days (+/-7) after the second vaccine dose. Because spike-specific TCR depth and breadth did not differ between the two schedules, AZD1222 recipients who got a second dose at roughly 4 weeks were pooled with those who got a second dose at roughly 12 weeks. Vaccinee samples came from UK trials COV001 and COV002, including a single-blind randomized controlled phase 2/3 trial of AZD1222 (ChAdOx1 nCoV-19) in healthy adults. Trial participant PBMC samples were collected at day 0 and day 28 after the second dose for TCRbeta chain sequencing. The CDR3 regions of human TCRbeta chains were analyzed by immunosequencing. The source study handled its data this way. Repertoire TCRs were matched against a reference library of SARS-CoV-2-specific TCRs generated with the MIRA antigen-specificity platform. Breadth meant the fraction of unique TCRs that were SARS-CoV-2-associated, whereas depth meant the fraction of total T cells that were SARS-CoV-2-associated. Each spike-specific TCR was assigned to its reactive spike region and to a CD4 or CD8 class using the MIRA data. Log10-transformed breadth and depth values were compared by one-way ANOVA with Sidak's multiple comparisons tests. Not all clones reach the TCRdb copy of this immuneACCESS table, which keeps in-frame sequences only. Checked studies attribute under half of the gap to unresolved V genes and leave the rest unexplained. The DNA gave D and trimming, while V, J and clone size come from that table. The sample has 73,000 or so clones on record, around 80% of them singletons. Together, the top ten hold about 50% of the sample.

The specimen comprised peripheral blood, sampled 28 days after the second AZD1222 dose. The chain is made from TRBV15 and TRBJ1-5; possibly the D gene is TRBD1, per 5 matching bases. This sequence was found in an adult who received the AZD1222 COVID-19 vaccine. The CDR3 protein sequence reads: CATSRVGDQPQHF. Here is the DNA: TGTGCCACCAGCAGAGTGGGGGATCAGCCCCAGCATTTT.